The TCR beta chain described here comes from a study of T cells in Graves' hyperthyroidism and ophthalmopathy. The CDR3 is 15 residues long. Germline CDR1 reads SGHKS; CDR2 reads YYEKEE (reference sequence). V shed 0 bases and J 10 bases; nucleotides not matched to a gene: 7. This clonotype was observed a handful of times. Its target is unknown. Amplification yielded TCR beta CDR3 regions, with RNA transcripts as the source. During a first-round RT-PCR of the TCR CDR3, the HTBI primer set was used. In TCRdb, the multiplex PCR reads were re-called with MiXCR into one record per CDR3 protein. This sample yields 250,000 to 400,000 distinct CDR3 sequences, of which roughly 13% are seen a single time; about 37% belongs to the top ten. Overall study results and limits: From stable hyperthyroidism, ophthalmopathy was set apart by a 13 V-J model.

The chain has TRBV5-5 and TRBJ2-1; 10 bases align to TRBD2. The sequence came from a woman between 40 and 55 years old with Graves' ophthalmopathy. Sequenced material: blood. The CDR3 region has the DNA TGTGCCAGCAGCTTGGTTCTAGCGGGAGTTAGGGAGCAGTTCTTC. Amino acids: CASSLVLAGVREQFF.